One sample yielded the 32 T cell receptor beta chains listed below, sequenced in a study of CD8 T cells in ankylosing spondylitis. Study-level findings and limits: Ankylosing spondylitis blood appeared to carry a characteristic TCR beta motif of roughly eight highly homologous variants.

TCRdb reanalysed the 5' RACE reads using MiXCR and keeps one entry per CDR3 protein. The sample lists about 460,000 distinct CDR3 sequences, roughly 5% occurring once. These receptors' targets are unknown. The specimen sequenced was blood, either unsorted or a sorted T cell fraction (not recorded which). The source of these receptors is a male donor with ankylosing spondylitis.

In its sample, this clonotype was seen many times. This rearrangement joins TRBV29-1 to TRBJ1-2; no firm D call. In germline, CDR1 is SQVTM, CDR2 ANQGSEA. Trimming took 5 bases from V and 8 from J, leaving 6 bases between them. This CDR3 contains 9 residues. Here the CDR3 reads CSVSVGYTF. DNA for the CDR3: TGCAGCGTTTCTGTAGGCTACACCTTC.

In this sample, this clonotype turned up many times. This chain links TRBV5-1 with TRBJ1-2; D is undetermined. The length of the CDR3 is 13 residues. Germline V gene data show CDR1 as SGHRS and CDR2 as YFSETQ. The ends were cut back, 0 bases at V and 8 bases at J, with 11 bases in the middle. The DNA for the CDR3 is TGCGCCAGCAGCTTGGGGGAAGGGAGCGGCTACACCTTC. Translating gives CASSLGEGSGYTF.

In its sample, this clonotype was seen a few times. V usage is TRBV20-1 and J usage is TRBJ2-7, with D perhaps being TRBD1 or TRBD2 (6 bases each). This CDR3 is 14 amino acids long. Germline lookup yields CDR1 DFQATT and CDR2 SNEGSKA (reference sequence). Trimming left V 3 bases short and J 3 bases short, with 15 bases between. CDR3 in amino acids: CSASRGDTGYEQYF. Here the CDR3 DNA reads TGCAGTGCTAGTAGGGGGGACACAGGCTACGAGCAGTACTTC.

This clonotype showed up many times. This rearrangement joins TRBV7-9 to TRBJ2-5, with 9 bases lining up with TRBD2. The ends lost 3 bases at V and 4 bases at J; junction bases unmatched: 3. CDR3 length: 14 residues. Germline V gives CDR1 SEHNR, CDR2 FQNEAQ (reference sequence). CDR3 protein: CASSFWGLAETQYF. CDR3 in DNA: TGTGCCAGCAGCTTTTGGGGACTAGCAGAGACCCAGTACTTC.

The rearrangement links TRBV28 to TRBJ2-4, with 8 nucleotides matching TRBD1. Germline trimming cut 5 bases from V and 4 bases from J; bases unmatched to any gene: 4. Per germline, CDR1 MDHEN and CDR2 SYDVKM. The CDR3 sequence is 14 residues long. The CDR3 DNA sequence: TGTGCCAGCAGTCCAGGGGGCCTTAAAAACATTCAGTACTTC. Translated: CASSPGGLKNIQYF.

The chain recombines TRBV2 with TRBJ2-4; D is ambiguous. Germline-derived CDR1 and CDR2 are SNHLY and FYNNEI. CDR3 size: 14 residues. V lost 6 bases and J lost 1, with 10 bases in between. CDR3 residues: CASRLEGAKNIQYF. The CDR3 DNA sequence: TGTGCCAGCAGGCTGGAAGGGGCCAAAAACATTCAGTACTTC.

Ten or more counts support this clonotype. This chain joins TRBV5-1 and TRBJ2-4, with a possible D match to TRBD2 (5 bases). Deletions cut 4 bases from V and 0 bases from J, with 8 bases between. Germline CDR1 is SGHRS and CDR2 is YFSETQ. This CDR3 is 14 amino acids long. CDR3 in amino acids: CASSPEVAKNIQYF. CDR3 DNA: TGCGCCAGCAGCCCGGAGGTAGCCAAAAACATTCAGTACTTC.

In this sample, this clonotype turned up a few times. This sequence may be a read error, since a much larger clone differs from it by one base. The J gene is TRBJ2-7, the V gene TRBV12-3 or TRBV12-4; D unresolved. Trimming pared 1 base from V and 0 bases from J, leaving 10 bases between. There are 15 residues in the CDR3. The CDR3 DNA sequence: TGTGCCAGCAGTTTAGGCACCCTGAGCTCCTACGAGCAGTACTTC. This encodes CASSLGTLSSYEQYF.

The sample holds many counts of this clonotype. This chain links TRBV20-1 with TRBJ1-2; D is unresolved. CDR3 size: 11 residues. The germline V gene encodes CDR1 DFQATT and CDR2 SNEGSKA (reference sequence). CDR3 sequence: CFAASNYGYTF. CDR3 DNA: TGCTTCGCGGCTTCTAACTATGGCTACACCTTC.

Only a few counts were recorded for this clonotype. The rearrangement uses TRBV20-1 and TRBJ1-5; TRBD1 aligns across 8 bases. The length of the CDR3 is 16 residues. CDR1 DFQATT and CDR2 SNEGSKA come from the germline V gene (reference sequence). V shed 4 bases and J 0 bases; nucleotides not matched to a gene: 8. The DNA of the CDR3 is TGCAGTGCTAATATCGCGACAGGGGATAGCAATCAGCCCCAGCATTTT. Amino acid sequence: CSANIATGDSNQPQHF.

This clonotype was observed many times. The rearrangement joins TRBV25-1 to TRBJ2-3, with no clear D. Looked up from germline, CDR1 is MGHDK and CDR2 is SYGVNS. CDR3 length: 15 residues. The ends were cut back, 7 bases at V and 2 bases at J, with 16 bases in the middle. This CDR3 is CASTPSQRATDTQYF. CDR3 DNA sequence: TGTGCCAGCACGCCCTCACAAAGGGCCACAGATACGCAGTATTTT.

This clonotype was recorded at least ten times. This chain connects TRBV10-3 to TRBJ2-3; D possibly matches TRBD1 or TRBD2 (5 bases each). V was shortened by 6 bases and J by 6 bases, with 13 bases between the two germline ends. The length of the CDR3 is 13 residues. CDR1 and CDR2 from the germline V gene are ENHRY and SYGVKD. CDR3 nucleotide sequence: TGTGCCATCAGGAGGGGATTTGGTGATACGCAGTATTTT. This translates into CAIRRGFGDTQYF.

This clonotype was recorded at least ten times. This rearrangement joins TRBV20-1 to TRBJ2-3; possibly TRBD2 for D (6 bases). The CDR3 length is 14 residues. Germline-derived CDR1 and CDR2 are DFQATT and SNEGSKA (reference sequence). V lost 5 bases, J lost 6 bases, and 18 bases lay in between. The CDR3 DNA follows: TGCAGTGCTCAACAAGCGGGTATTGGGGATACGCAGTATTTT. This gives the protein CSAQQAGIGDTQYF.

V gene TRBV28 combines with J gene TRBJ2-3; 11 nucleotides match TRBD1. The CDR3 is 18 residues long. J lost 0 bases, V lost 7 bases, and 12 bases had no gene match. Germline lookup yields CDR1 MDHEN and CDR2 SYDVKM. Here the CDR3 reads CASTLRDRGYTSTDTQYF. In DNA form, the CDR3 reads TGTGCCAGCACCTTGAGGGACAGGGGGTATACTAGCACAGATACGCAGTATTTT. The full variable domain, completed using reference TRBV28 and TRBJ2-3, is DVKVTQSSRYLVKRTGEKVFLECVQDMDHENMFWYRQDPGLGLRLIYFSYDVKMKEKGDIPEGYSVSREKKERFSLILESASTNQTSMYLCASTLRDRGYTSTDTQYFGPGTRLTVL.

This clonotype has at least ten counts. This chain uses TRBV5-1 with TRBJ2-5; perhaps TRBD1 as D (6 bases). V was clipped by 1 base and J by 5 bases, with 18 bases between them. Per germline, CDR1 SGHRS and CDR2 YFSETQ. The CDR3 sequence is 16 residues long. The CDR3 DNA follows: TGCGCCAGCAGCTTGTACATCCAGGGGCGAGGGGAGACCCAGTACTTC. Translation: CASSLYIQGRGETQYF.

This clonotype appeared many times. The chain joins TRBV9 to TRBJ2-1; 8 bases are shared with TRBD2. The length of the CDR3 is 15 residues. Germline CDR1 reads SGDLS; CDR2 reads YYNGEE. V was clipped by 3 bases and J by 7 bases; unmatched bases: 9. CDR3 sequence (DNA): TGTGCCAGCAGCGCAGGGACTAGGGAGCCTAATGAGCAGTTCTTC. Protein product: CASSAGTREPNEQFF.

This clonotype was observed at least ten times. The chain uses TRBV11-2 and TRBJ2-3; the D is unclear. Germline V gene data show CDR1 as SGHAT and CDR2 as FQNNGV. The germline V and J ends were trimmed by 1 base and 2 bases, with 7 bases remaining between them. The CDR3 runs 14 residues. In DNA, the CDR3 is TGTGCCAGCAGCTTAGCCCCCAACACAGATACGCAGTATTTT. Protein: CASSLAPNTDTQYF.

The sample holds many counts of this clonotype. The rearrangement joins TRBV29-1 to TRBJ2-6, with D tentatively TRBD1 or TRBD2 (6 bases each). Germline lookup yields CDR1 SQVTM and CDR2 ANQGSEA. The length of the CDR3 is 14 residues. Deletions cut 4 bases from V and 2 bases from J, with 9 bases between. The CDR3 DNA reads as TGCAGCGTTGTGGAGGGGGCTGGGGCCAACGTCCTGACTTTC. As protein: CSVVEGAGANVLTF.

This clonotype was seen ten or more times. The rearrangement joins TRBV29-1 to TRBJ2-1, with D tentatively TRBD2 (5 bases). CDR1 is SQVTM and CDR2 is ANQGSEA in the germline V gene. The CDR3 consists of 15 residues. V was pared by 5 bases and J by 0 bases, with 14 bases between. The CDR3 is CSVRGGRSSYNEQFF. The DNA for the CDR3 is TGCAGCGTTCGTGGAGGTCGGAGCTCCTACAATGAGCAGTTCTTC.

This clonotype showed up just a few times. This sequence joins TRBV7-9 and TRBJ2-5; 8 bases are shared with TRBD1. Germline values: CDR1 SEHNR, CDR2 FQNEAQ (reference sequence). The CDR3 runs 16 residues. J was trimmed by 1 base and V by 1 base; bases with no gene match: 5. The DNA of the CDR3 is TGTGCCAGCAGCTTAGATGCAGGACAGGGCCAAGAGACCCAGTACTTC. This encodes CASSLDAGQGQETQYF.

At least ten counts were recorded for this clonotype. The genes are TRBV7-6 and TRBJ2-1; 12 bases map to TRBD2. Unmatched junction bases numbered 4, after V lost 5 bases and J lost 2 bases. The CDR3 is made up of 16 amino acids. In germline, CDR1 is SGHVS, CDR2 FNYEAQ. The CDR3 region has the DNA TGTGCCAGCAGCCCAAGACTAGCGGGGGCCTACAATGAGCAGTTCTTC. Protein product: CASSPRLAGAYNEQFF.

This clonotype has at least ten counts. CDR3 region: CASSQTDRRALNIQYF. CDR3 bases: TGCGCCAGCAGCCAAACGGACAGGCGGGCTTTAAACATTCAGTACTTC. The chain joins TRBV5-1 to TRBJ2-4; TRBD1 aligns across 7 bases. The CDR3 consists of 16 residues. In germline, CDR1 is SGHRS, CDR2 YFSETQ. V shed 4 bases, J shed 6 bases, and the junction held 13 bases outside the gene matches.

This clonotype came up many times. The chain uses TRBV7-2 and TRBJ1-1; no reliable D call. Germline V gene data show CDR1 as SGHTA and CDR2 as FQGNSA. The ends were cut back, 1 base at V and 3 bases at J, with 6 bases in the middle. The CDR3 runs to 13 residues. The CDR3 DNA reads as TGTGCCAGCAGCTTAGGGACCTACACTGAAGCTTTCTTT. Protein: CASSLGTYTEAFF.

In this sample, this clonotype turned up many times. This chain joins TRBV20-1 and TRBJ2-2, with D tentatively TRBD1 (5 bases). Per germline, CDR1 DFQATT and CDR2 SNEGSKA (reference sequence). This CDR3 has 13 residues. V was clipped by 1 base and J by 8 bases, with 11 bases between them. CDR3 amino acids: CSARGTRPGELFF. CDR3 DNA sequence: TGCAGTGCTAGAGGGACACGGCCTGGGGAGCTGTTTTTT.

This clonotype was counted at least ten times. This chain links TRBV5-5 with TRBJ2-5; possible D gene TRBD1, 6 bases. V shed 3 bases and J shed 0 bases, with 12 bases lying between them. The CDR3 contains 15 residues. CDR1 SGHKS and CDR2 YYEKEE come from the germline V gene (reference sequence). DNA for the CDR3: TGTGCCAGCAGCTCCGGGACACAGTACCAAGAGACCCAGTACTTC. Protein sequence: CASSSGTQYQETQYF.

The sample holds many counts of this clonotype. The chain has TRBV14 and TRBJ2-1; D is uncertain. The germline V gene encodes CDR1 SGHDN and CDR2 FVKESK. With 4 bases removed from V and 10 bases from J, the gap between germline ends came to 26 bases. CDR3 size: 17 residues. The chain's CDR3 is CASSPTGLTRDVGEQFF. CDR3 coding DNA: TGTGCCAGCAGCCCGACCGGGCTTACAAGGGATGTGGGAGAGCAGTTCTTC.

The table lists this clonotype with many counts. The chain joins TRBV4-1 to TRBJ2-4, with 9 bases that match TRBD1. Germline CDR1 reads MGHRA; CDR2 reads YSYEKL. With 2 bases clipped from V and 6 bases from J, the junction kept 11 bases outside the gene matches. The CDR3 runs to 17 residues. The CDR3 spells CASSQMTFPGQGNIQYF. The CDR3 DNA sequence: TGCGCCAGCAGCCAAATGACGTTTCCGGGACAGGGAAACATTCAGTACTTC.

This chain joins TRBV6-1 and TRBJ1-1, with unresolved D. There are 13 residues in the CDR3. V lost 7 bases and J 5 bases, leaving 14 bases between the germline ends. CDR1 MNHNS and CDR2 SASEGT come from the germline V gene. The CDR3 loop is CASTTRSGTEAFF. The CDR3 nucleotides are TGTGCCAGCACCACACGGTCGGGGACTGAAGCTTTCTTT.

The chain couples TRBV5-4 to TRBJ1-2; D is unresolved. The CDR3 is made up of 13 amino acids. Between the trimmed V and J ends, which lost 9 bases and 4 bases, there was a span of 16 bases. The germline V gene has CDR1 SGHNT and CDR2 YYREEE (reference sequence). CDR3 loop: CAIGPGLTYGYTF. The CDR3 DNA is TGTGCCATCGGCCCTGGGCTGACCTATGGCTACACCTTC.

This clonotype was found a few times. V gene TRBV6-2 or TRBV6-3 combines with J gene TRBJ1-5; D may be TRBD1 (5 bases). Between the trimmed V and J ends, which lost 4 bases and 7 bases, there was a span of 14 bases. This CDR3 is 14 amino acids long. Germline CDR1 reads MNHEY; CDR2 reads SVGEGT. The CDR3 nucleotides are TGTGCCAGCAGTTTGATAATGGGGCCCCAGCCCCAGCATTTT. Amino acid sequence: CASSLIMGPQPQHF.

This clonotype was found many times. The chain joins TRBV5-1 to TRBJ2-7, with TRBD1 matching 8 bases. Trimming at V came to 4 bases and at J to 2 bases, leaving 14 bases not matched to a gene. Germline-derived CDR1 and CDR2 are SGHRS and YFSETQ. CDR3 length: 17 residues. CDR3 residues: CASSGGVLGQGAYEQYF. DNA of the CDR3: TGCGCCAGCAGCGGTGGTGTATTAGGACAGGGAGCCTACGAGCAGTACTTC.

This clonotype was recorded many times. This chain uses TRBV29-1 with TRBJ2-7; 7 bases line up with TRBD1. V lost 5 bases, J lost 4 bases, and 8 bases stayed unmatched. Germline CDR1 SQVTM, CDR2 ANQGSEA. The CDR3 loop spans 13 amino acids. CDR3 DNA: TGCAGCGTTCTTTCGACAGGGCCGTACGAGCAGTACTTC. Translating it yields CSVLSTGPYEQYF.